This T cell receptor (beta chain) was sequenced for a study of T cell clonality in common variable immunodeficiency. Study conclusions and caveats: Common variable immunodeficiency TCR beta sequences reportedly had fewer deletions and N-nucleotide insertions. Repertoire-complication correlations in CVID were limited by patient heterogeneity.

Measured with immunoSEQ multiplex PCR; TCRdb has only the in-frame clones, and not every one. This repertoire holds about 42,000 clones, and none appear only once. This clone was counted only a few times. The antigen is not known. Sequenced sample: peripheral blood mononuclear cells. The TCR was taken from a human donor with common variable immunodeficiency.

CDR3 DNA, as far as it was read: TGCAGTGCAGAGAATAGGGGTGGGTTTTCCTACGAG. Translated: CSAENRGGFSYE. The CDR3 reads in full as CSAENRGGFSYEQYF. The V call is TRBV20-1, the J call TRBJ2-7, with TRBD1 as a possible D gene (5 bases). The CDR3 end falls 3 residues outside the read, so it is completed with the germline J gene. V shed 6 bases and J shed 1 base, with 19 bases lying between them. Germline lookup yields CDR1 DFQATT and CDR2 SNEGSKA (reference sequence). The CDR3 spans 15 residues.